This T cell receptor (beta chain) appears in the sequencing data of a study of response to subunit inactivated influenza vaccine. MiXCR was run by TCRdb on the RT-PCR reads, yielding one entry per CDR3 protein. This sample carries roughly 620,000 distinct CDR3 sequences, over 9% of them seen once, and the ten largest clones take approximately 11%. CDR1 is MGHRA, CDR2 YSYEKL, per germline. The CDR3 contains 16 residues. Between the trimmed V and J ends, which lost 0 bases and 8 bases, there was a span of 19 bases. These data were also filed under a second study, of T cells expressing NK-cell markers. As reported in that work: UMIs were included in TCR beta cDNA generated by 5'RACE template switching.

Sequenced material: PBMCs from blood, taken on the day of vaccination. The chain couples TRBV4-1 to TRBJ1-2, with D possibly being TRBD1 (6 bases). This TCR came from a man aged 50 or older who received an inactivated influenza vaccine. CDR3 in amino acids: CASSQDQSGGRGGYTF. For the CDR3, the DNA is TGCGCCAGCAGCCAAGATCAATCGGGGGGGCGCGGAGGCTACACCTTC.